This TCR beta chain was recorded in a study of CD8+CD57+ T cells in acquired aplastic anemia. About the study: Each DNA sample taken from sorted CD4+ and CD8+ cells came to about 3.2 ug on average. General observations from the study: There were 25 to 35 CD8+ CDR3 sequences that occurred in both patients and controls.

Individuals selected for sequencing had exhibited CD8+CD57+ cell expansion on flow cytometry. In all patients, the disease was severe acquired aplastic anemia. At blood sampling, none of the patients had yet received therapy. Turning to this clonotype: Its antigen is still unknown.

TCR beta VDJ and CDR3 profiling used genomic DNA as template. Each CDR3 protein is one row after TCRdb ran MiXCR on the reads. The sample holds more than 95,000 distinct CDR3 sequences, approximately 36% seen once. In germline, CDR1 is SGHTA, CDR2 FQGNSA. There are 15 residues in the CDR3. The V segment lost 6 bases and the J segment 7 bases; nucleotides outside the gene matches: 9. The sample consisted of sorted CD4+, CD8+, or CD8+CD57+ T cells (not recorded which) from PBMCs. The chain couples TRBV7-2 to TRBJ1-6, with TRBD1 matching 7 bases. The TCR originated in a human donor with aplastic anemia. The CDR3 DNA follows: TGTGCCAGCAGTCCTATCGGACAGGTCAATTCACCCCTCCACTTT. Amino acids: CASSPIGQVNSPLHF.